This section outlines one TCR beta chain sequence together with its context. The antigen remains undetermined. The data belong to a study of shared clonotypes between healthy human individuals. About the research overall: Participating donors consisted of two women and a few men aged 18 to 49. Plates per donor: three CD4 naive, three CD4 memory, two CD8 naive, one CD8 memory. Study-wide points: In general, naive subsets displayed greater estimated richness than memory subsets did. Inspection by rarefaction showed sorted-subset sequencing to be incomplete despite large depth.

V lost 6 bases to trimming and J lost 1 base, with 9 bases between them. Germline V gene data show CDR1 as MRHNA and CDR2 as SNTAGT. This CDR3 has 13 amino acids. The repertoire was sequenced with immunoSEQ multiplex PCR; TCRdb's copy has only in-frame clones and lacks some. The profile shows roughly 1,500,000 clones, less than 99% of them singletons. Sequencing was performed on naive CD4+ T cells sorted from blood. Documented subset: CD45RA+ positively selected. This sequence was found in a man between 25 and 39 years old in good health. The V call is TRBV6-4, the J call TRBJ1-1, with D hard to call. CDR3 region: CASRFNTNTEAFF. The CDR3 DNA is TGTGCCAGCAGGTTCAACACGAACACTGAAGCTTTCTTT.